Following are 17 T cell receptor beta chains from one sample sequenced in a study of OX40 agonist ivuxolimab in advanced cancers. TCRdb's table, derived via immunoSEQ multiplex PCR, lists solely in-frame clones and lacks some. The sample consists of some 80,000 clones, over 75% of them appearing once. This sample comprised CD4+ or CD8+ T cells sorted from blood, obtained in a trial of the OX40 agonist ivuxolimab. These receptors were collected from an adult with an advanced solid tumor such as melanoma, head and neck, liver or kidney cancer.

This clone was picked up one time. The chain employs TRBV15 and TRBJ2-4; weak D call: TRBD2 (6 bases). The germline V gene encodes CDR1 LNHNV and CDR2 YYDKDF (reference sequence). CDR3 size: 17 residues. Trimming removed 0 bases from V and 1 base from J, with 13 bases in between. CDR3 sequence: CATSRDSSVGAKNIQYF. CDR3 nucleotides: TGTGCCACCAGCAGAGACTCTAGCGTTGGGGCCAAAAACATTCAGTACTTC.

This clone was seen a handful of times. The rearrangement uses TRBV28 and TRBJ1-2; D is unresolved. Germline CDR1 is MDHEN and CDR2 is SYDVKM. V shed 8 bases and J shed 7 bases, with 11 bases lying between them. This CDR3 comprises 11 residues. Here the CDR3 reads CASSPWSGYTF. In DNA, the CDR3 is TGTGCCAGCTCTCCTTGGTCTGGCTACACCTTC.

The CDR3 protein is CATSLLGGSYGYTF. CDR3 nucleotide sequence: TGTGCCACCAGCCTACTAGGGGGAAGCTATGGCTACACCTTC. This chain uses TRBV15 with TRBJ1-2; tentatively, D is TRBD1 (6 bases). Germline V gives CDR1 LNHNV, CDR2 YYDKDF (reference sequence). V lost 5 bases, J lost 4 bases, and 14 bases lay in between. This CDR3 is built from 14 residues. Full variable domain (outside the CDR3, taken from reference TRBV15 and TRBJ1-2): DAMVIQNPRYQVTQFGKPVTLSCSQTLNHNVMYWYQQKSSQAPKLLFHYYDKDFNNEADTPDNFQSRRPNTSFCFLDIRSPGLGDTAMYLCATSLLGGSYGYTFGSGTRLTVV.

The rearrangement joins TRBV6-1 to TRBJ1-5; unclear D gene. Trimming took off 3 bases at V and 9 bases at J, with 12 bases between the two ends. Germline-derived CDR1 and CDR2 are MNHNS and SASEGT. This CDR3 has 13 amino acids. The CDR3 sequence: CASSEREVRPQHF. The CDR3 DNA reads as TGTGCCAGCAGTGAGAGAGAGGTACGGCCCCAGCATTTT.

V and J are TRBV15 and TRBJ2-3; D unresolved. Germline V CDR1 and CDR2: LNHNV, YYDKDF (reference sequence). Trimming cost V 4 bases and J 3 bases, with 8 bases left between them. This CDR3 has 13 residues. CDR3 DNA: TGTGCCACCAGCATATTCGGAACAGATACGCAGTATTTT. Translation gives CATSIFGTDTQYF. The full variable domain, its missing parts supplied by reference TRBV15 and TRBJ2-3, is DAMVIQNPRYQVTQFGKPVTLSCSQTLNHNVMYWYQQKSSQAPKLLFHYYDKDFNNEADTPDNFQSRRPNTSFCFLDIRSPGLGDTAMYLCATSIFGTDTQYFGPGTRLTVL.

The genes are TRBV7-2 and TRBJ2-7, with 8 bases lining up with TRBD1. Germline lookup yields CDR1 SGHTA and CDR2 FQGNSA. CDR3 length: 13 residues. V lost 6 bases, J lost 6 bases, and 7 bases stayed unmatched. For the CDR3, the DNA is TGTGCCAGCAGTGTGGACAGGGTTCGCGAGCAGTACTTC. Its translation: CASSVDRVREQYF.

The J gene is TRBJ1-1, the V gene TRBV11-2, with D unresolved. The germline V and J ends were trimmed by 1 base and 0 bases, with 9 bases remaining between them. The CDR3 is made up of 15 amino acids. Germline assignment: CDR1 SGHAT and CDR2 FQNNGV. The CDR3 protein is CASSLVGGVNTEAFF. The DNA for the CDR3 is TGTGCCAGCAGCTTAGTGGGAGGTGTGAACACTGAAGCTTTCTTT.

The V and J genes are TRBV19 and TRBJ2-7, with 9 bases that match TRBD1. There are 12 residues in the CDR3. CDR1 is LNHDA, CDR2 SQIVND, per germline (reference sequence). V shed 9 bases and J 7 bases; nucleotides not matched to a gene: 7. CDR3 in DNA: TGTGCCAGGGGACAGGGTTGTTGGGAGCAGTACGTC. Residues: CARGQGCWEQYV.

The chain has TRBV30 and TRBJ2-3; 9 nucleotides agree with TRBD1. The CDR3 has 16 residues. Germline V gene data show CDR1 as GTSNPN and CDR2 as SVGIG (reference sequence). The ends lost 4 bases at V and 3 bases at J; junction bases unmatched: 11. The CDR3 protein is CAWTPGTGLGTDTQYF. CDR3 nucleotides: TGTGCCTGGACGCCCGGGACAGGGTTGGGAACAGATACGCAGTATTTT.

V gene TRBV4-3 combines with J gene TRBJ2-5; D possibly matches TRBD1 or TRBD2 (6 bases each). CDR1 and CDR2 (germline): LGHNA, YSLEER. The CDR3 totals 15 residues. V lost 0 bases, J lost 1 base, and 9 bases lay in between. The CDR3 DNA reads TGCGCCAGCAGCCAAGATGGGGGGCCCCAAGAGACCCAGTACTTC. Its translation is CASSQDGGPQETQYF.

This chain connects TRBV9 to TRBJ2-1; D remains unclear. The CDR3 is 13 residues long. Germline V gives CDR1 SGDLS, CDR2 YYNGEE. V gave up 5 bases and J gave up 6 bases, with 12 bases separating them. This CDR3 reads CASRPVGVNEQFF. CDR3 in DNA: TGTGCCAGCAGACCTGTTGGAGTCAATGAGCAGTTCTTC.

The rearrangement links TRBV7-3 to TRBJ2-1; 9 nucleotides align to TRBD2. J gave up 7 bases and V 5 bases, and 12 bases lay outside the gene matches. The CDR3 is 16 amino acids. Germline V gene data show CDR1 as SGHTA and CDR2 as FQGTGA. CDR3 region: CASSPGPGLARNEQFF. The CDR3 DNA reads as TGTGCCAGCAGCCCGGGACCGGGACTAGCTCGGAATGAGCAGTTCTTC. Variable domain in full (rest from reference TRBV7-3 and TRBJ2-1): GAGVSQTPSNKVTEKGKYVELRCDPISGHTALYWYRQSLGQGPEFLIYFQGTGAADDSGLPNDRFFAVRPEGSVSTLKIQRTERGDSAVYLCASSPGPGLARNEQFFGPGTRLTVL.

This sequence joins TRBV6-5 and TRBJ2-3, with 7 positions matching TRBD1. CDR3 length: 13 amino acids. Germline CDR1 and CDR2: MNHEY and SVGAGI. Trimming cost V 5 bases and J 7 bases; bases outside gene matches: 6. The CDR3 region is CASSQGDENTQYF. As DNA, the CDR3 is TGTGCCAGCAGTCAGGGGGACGAGAATACGCAGTATTTT.

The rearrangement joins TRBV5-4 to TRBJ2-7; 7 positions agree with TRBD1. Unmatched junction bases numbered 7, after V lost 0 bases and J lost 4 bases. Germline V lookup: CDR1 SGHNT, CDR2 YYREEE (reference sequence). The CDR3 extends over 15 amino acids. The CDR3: CASSLVWGQTYEQYV. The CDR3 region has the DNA TGTGCCAGCAGCTTGGTATGGGGACAGACTTACGAGCAGTACGTC.

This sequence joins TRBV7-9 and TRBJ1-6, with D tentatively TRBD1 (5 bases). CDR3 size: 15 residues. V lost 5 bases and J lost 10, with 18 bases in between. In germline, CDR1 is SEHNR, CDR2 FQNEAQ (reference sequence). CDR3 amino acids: CASSRGPTRDSPLHF. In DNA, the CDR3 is TGTGCCAGCAGCCGCGGGCCAACGCGGGACTCACCCCTCCACTTT. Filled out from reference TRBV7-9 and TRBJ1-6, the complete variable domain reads DTGVSQNPRHKITKRGQNVTFRCDPISEHNRLYWYRQTLGQGPEFLTYFQNEAQLEKSRLLSDRFSAERPKGSFSTLEIQRTEQGDSAMYLCASSRGPTRDSPLHFGNGTRLTVT.

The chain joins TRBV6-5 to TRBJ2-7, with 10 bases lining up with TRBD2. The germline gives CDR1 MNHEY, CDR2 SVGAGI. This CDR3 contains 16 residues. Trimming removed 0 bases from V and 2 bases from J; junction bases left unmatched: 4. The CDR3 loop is CASSYSSGRPTYEQYF. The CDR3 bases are TGTGCCAGCAGTTACTCTAGCGGGAGGCCCACCTACGAGCAGTACTTC.

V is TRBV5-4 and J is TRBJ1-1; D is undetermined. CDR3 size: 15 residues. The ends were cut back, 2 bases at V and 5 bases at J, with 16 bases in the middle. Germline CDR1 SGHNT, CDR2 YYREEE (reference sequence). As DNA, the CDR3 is TGTGCCAGCAGCTTTTACCGGACGGGGAATACTGAAGCTTTCTTT. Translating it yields CASSFYRTGNTEAFF.